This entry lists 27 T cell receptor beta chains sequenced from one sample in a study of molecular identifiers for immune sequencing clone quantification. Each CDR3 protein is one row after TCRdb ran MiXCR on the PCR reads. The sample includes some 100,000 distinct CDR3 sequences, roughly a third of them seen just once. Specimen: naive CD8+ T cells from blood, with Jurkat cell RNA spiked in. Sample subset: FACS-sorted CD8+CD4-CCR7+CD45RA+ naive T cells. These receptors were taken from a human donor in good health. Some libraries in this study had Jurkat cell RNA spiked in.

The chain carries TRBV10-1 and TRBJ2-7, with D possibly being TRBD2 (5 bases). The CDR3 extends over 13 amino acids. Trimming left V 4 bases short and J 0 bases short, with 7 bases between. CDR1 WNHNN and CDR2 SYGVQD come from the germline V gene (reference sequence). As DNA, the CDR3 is TGCGCCAGCAGTGGCCTAGCCTCCTACGAGCAGTACTTC. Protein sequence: CASSGLASYEQYF.

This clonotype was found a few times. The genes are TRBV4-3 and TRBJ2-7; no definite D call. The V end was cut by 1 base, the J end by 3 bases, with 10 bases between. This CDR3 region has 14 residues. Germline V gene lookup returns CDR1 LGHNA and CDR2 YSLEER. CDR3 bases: TGCGCCAGCAGCCAAGGTCTCTCTCTCTACGAGCAGTACTTC. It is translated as CASSQGLSLYEQYF.

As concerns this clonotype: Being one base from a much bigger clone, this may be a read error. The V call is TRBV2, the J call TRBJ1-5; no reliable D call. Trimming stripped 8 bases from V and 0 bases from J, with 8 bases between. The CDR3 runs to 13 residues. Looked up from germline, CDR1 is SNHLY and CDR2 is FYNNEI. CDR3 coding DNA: TGTGCCAGCCCGGGATCTAGCAATCAGCCCCAGCATTTT. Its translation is CASPGSSNQPQHF.

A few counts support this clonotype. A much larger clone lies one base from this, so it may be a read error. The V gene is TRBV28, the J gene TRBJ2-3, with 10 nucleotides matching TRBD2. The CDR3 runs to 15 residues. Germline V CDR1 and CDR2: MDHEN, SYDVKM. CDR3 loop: CASSPLAGLTDPQYF. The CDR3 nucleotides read TGTGCCAGCAGTCCACTAGCGGGACTCACAGATCCGCAGTATTTT.

CDR3 region: CAIKSQSYEQYF. CDR3 bases: TGTGCCATCAAATCGCAGTCCTACGAGCAGTACTTC. This sequence joins TRBV10-3 and TRBJ2-7, with D uncertain. V was cut by 7 bases and J by 1 base, with 8 bases left in between. CDR3 size: 12 residues. Germline lookup yields CDR1 ENHRY and CDR2 SYGVKD.

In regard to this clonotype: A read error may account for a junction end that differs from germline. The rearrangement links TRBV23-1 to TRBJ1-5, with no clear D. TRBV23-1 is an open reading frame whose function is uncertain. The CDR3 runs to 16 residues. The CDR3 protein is CASRQELPFSNQPLHF. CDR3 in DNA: TGCGCCAGCAGGCAAGAGCTACCCTTTAGCAATCAGCCCCTGCATTTT.

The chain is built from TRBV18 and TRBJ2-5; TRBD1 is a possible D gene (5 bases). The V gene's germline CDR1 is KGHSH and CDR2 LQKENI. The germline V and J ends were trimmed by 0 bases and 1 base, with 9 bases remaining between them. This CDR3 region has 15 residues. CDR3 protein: CASSPPVQGQETQYF. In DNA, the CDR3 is TGTGCCAGCTCACCACCCGTCCAGGGCCAAGAGACCCAGTACTTC.

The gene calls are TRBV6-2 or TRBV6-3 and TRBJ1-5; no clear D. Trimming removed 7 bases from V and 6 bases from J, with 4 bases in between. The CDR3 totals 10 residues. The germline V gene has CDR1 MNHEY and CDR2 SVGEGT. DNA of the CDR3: TGTGCCAGCAATCGTCAGCCCCAGCATTTT. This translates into CASNRQPQHF.

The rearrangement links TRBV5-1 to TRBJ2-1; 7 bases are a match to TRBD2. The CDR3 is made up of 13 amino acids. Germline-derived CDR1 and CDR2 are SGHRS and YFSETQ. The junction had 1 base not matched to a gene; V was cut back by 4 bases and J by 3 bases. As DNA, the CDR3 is TGCGCCAGCAGCACGGGAGGCTACAATGAGCAGTTCTTC. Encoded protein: CASSTGGYNEQFF.

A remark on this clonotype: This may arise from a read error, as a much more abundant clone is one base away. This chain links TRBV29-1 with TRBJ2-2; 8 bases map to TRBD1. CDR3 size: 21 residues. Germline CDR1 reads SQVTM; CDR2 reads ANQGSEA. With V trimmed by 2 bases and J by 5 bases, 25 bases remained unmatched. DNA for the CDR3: TGCAGCGTTGAAAGGGGCATCCGGGGCAGGGGGCTGTTTGAGACGACCGGGGAGCTGTTTTTT. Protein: CSVERGIRGRGLFETTGELFF.

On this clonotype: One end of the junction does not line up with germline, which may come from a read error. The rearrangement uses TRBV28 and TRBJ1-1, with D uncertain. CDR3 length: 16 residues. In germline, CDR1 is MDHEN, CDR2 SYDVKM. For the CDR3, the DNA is TGTGCCAGCAGTTTTAGGAGTGCGTTTGTGAACACTGAAGCTGTCTTT. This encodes CASSFRSAFVNTEAVF.

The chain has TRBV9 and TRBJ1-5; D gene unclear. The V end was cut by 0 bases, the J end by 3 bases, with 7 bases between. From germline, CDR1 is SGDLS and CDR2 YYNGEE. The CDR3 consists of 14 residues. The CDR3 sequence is CASSVGGHNQPQHF. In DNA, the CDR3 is TGTGCCAGCAGCGTAGGGGGTCACAATCAGCCCCAGCATTTT.

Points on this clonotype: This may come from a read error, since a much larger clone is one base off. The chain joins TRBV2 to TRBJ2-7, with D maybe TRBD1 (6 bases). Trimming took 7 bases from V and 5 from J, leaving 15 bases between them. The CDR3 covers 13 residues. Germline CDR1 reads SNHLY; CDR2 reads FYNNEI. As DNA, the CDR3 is TGTGCCAGCATTGGGGCAGGGGTCAACGAGCAGTACTTC. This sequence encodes CASIGAGVNEQYF.

The CDR3 coding sequence is TGTGCCAGTAGTGCCGGGTCAGGGGGCCCTCATCAAGAGACCCAGTACTTC. Translated, it gives CASSAGSGGPHQETQYF. The J gene is TRBJ2-5, the V gene TRBV19; TRBD1 agrees at 8 bases. The CDR3 spans 17 residues. Looked up from germline, CDR1 is LNHDA and CDR2 is SQIVND (reference sequence). V dropped 5 bases and J dropped 2; count of bases not matched to a gene: 13.

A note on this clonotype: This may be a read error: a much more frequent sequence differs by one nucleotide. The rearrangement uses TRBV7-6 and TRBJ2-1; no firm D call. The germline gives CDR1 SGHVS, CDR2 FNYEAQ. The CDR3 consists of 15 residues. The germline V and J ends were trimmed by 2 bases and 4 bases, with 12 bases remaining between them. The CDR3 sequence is CASSLLQCGYNEQFF. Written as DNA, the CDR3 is TGTGCCAGCAGCTTACTACAGTGCGGTTACAATGAGCAGTTCTTC.

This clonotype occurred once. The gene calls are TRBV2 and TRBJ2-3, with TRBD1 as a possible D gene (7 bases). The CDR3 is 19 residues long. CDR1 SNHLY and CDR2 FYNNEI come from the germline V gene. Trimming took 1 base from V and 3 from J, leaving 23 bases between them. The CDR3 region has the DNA TGTGCCAGCAGTGAAGGATTCCTCCCTTTGGCAGGGGGGACAGATACGCAGTATTTT. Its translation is CASSEGFLPLAGGTDTQYF.

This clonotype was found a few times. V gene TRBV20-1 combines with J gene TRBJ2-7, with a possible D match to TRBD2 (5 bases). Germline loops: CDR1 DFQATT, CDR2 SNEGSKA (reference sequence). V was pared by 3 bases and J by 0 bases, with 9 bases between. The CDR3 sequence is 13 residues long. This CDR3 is CSASRDYSYEQYF. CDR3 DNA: TGCAGTGCTAGTCGCGACTACTCCTACGAGCAGTACTTC.

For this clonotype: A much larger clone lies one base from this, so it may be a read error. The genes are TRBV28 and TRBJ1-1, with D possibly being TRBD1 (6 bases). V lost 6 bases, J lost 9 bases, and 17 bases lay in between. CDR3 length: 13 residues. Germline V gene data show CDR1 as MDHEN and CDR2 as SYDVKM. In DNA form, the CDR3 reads TGTGCCAGCAGCCTTACAGGGAGGACTAAAGCTTTCTTT. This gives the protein CASSLTGRTKAFF.

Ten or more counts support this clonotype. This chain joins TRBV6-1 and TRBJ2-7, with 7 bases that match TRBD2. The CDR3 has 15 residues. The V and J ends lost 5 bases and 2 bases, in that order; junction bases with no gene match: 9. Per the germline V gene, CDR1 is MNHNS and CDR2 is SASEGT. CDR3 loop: CASSTALAVTYEQYF. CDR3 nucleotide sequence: TGTGCCAGCAGTACCGCCCTAGCGGTGACCTACGAGCAGTACTTC.

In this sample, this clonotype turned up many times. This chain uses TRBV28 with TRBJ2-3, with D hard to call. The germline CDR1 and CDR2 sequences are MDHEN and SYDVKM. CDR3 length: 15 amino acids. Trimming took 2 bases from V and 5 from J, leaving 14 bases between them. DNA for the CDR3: TGTGCCAGCAGTTTAACGGAAACTCCGCGAGATACGCAGTATTTT. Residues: CASSLTETPRDTQYF.

The CDR3 DNA is TGTGCCAGCAGGGCGAATACAGGTCCTCAGAACACCGGGGAGCTGTTTTTT. Translated: CASRANTGPQNTGELFF. V gene TRBV6-5 combines with J gene TRBJ2-2; D perhaps matches TRBD1 (5 bases). The CDR3 loop spans 17 amino acids. V shed 6 bases and J shed 1 base, with 18 bases lying between them. Germline V gene sequence: CDR1 MNHEY, CDR2 SVGAGI.

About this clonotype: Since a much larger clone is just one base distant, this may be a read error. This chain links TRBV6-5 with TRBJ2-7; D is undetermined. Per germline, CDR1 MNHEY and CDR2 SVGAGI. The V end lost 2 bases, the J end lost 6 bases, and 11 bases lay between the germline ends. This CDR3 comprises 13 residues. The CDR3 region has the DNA TGTGCCAGCAGTTACACCCCCCTGGGCGAGCAGTACTTC. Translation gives CASSYTPLGEQYF.

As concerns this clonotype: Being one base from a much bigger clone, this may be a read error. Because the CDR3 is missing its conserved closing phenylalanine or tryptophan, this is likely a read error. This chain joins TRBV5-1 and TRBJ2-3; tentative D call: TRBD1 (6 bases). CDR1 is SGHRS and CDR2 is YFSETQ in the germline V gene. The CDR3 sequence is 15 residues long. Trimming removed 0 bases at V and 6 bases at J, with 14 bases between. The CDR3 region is CASSLEAMGADTQYI. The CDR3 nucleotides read TGCGCCAGCAGCTTGGAAGCGATGGGGGCCGATACGCAGTATATT.

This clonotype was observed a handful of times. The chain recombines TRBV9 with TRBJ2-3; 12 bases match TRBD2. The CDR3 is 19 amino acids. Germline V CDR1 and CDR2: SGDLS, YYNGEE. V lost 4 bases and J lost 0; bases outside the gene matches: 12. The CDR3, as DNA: TGTGCCAGCAGCTCGTTGGGGACTAGCGGGTCTTCTAGCACAGATACGCAGTATTTT. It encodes CASSSLGTSGSSSTDTQYF.

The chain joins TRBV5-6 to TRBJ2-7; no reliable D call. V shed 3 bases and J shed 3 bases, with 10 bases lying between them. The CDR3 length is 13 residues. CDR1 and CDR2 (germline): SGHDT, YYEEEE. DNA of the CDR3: TGTGCCAGCAGCTCCGGTGCTAGCTACGAGCAGTACTTC. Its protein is CASSSGASYEQYF.

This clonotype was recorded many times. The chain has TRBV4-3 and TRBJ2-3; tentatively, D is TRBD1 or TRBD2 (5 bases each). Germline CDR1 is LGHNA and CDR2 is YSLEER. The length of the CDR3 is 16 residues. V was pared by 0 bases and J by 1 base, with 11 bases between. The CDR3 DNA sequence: TGCGCCAGCAGCCAAGATCCGGGACCGCGCACAGATACGCAGTATTTT. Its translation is CASSQDPGPRTDTQYF.

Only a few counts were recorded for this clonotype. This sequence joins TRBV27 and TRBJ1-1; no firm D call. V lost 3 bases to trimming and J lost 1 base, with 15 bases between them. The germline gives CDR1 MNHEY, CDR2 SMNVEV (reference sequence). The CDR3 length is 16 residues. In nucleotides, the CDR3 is TGTGCCAGCAGTTTCAAAAAAAAGCGGGGGAACACTGAAGCTTTCTTT. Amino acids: CASSFKKKRGNTEAFF.